This T cell receptor (beta chain) was profiled in a study of T cells in Graves' hyperthyroidism and ophthalmopathy (dated by TCRdb to the late 2010s). Study-level background: Peripheral blood samples were taken at the time of initial diagnosis, prior to any treatment. To identify distinguishing TCR V-J signatures, a discovery cohort of 90 to 100 patients was used, comprising 43 with Graves' ophthalmopathy and approximately 57 with stable Graves' hyperthyroidism. Prospective prediction of ophthalmopathy was tested in an independent validation cohort consisting of roughly 19 hyperthyroidism patients and approximately 16 patients who later progressed to ophthalmopathy. The 75 to 100 discovery patients were randomly split 7:3 into training and test sets. In addition, the study compared T-cell repertoires in thyroid tissue and in blood from about 6 Graves' hyperthyroidism patients. Following sampling, methimazole starting at 30 mg daily was given to hyperthyroidism patients, and high-dose intravenous methylprednisolone was given to ophthalmopathy patients. According to the paper, TCR Vbeta CDR3 sequencing was carried out on over 130 peripheral blood samples, which came from under 50 ophthalmopathy, 80 or so hyperthyroidism and approximately 17 progressor patients. The study at large found these results: In validation, the model predicted progression to ophthalmopathy with approximately 69% sensitivity and 72.22% specificity, a median of approximately 6.5 months before onset. No statistical method was used to fix the sample size in advance, and group allocation was not hidden from the investigators. Blood samples also contained most of the expanded thyroid clonotypes (frequency above 0.001), which suggests that blood repertoires may reflect thyroid immune responses. A 13 V-J signature model separated ophthalmopathy from stable hyperthyroidism, with roughly 88% sensitivity and about 81% specificity in cross-validation and 80%/75% in testing.

In the ophthalmopathy patients, disease was moderately to severely active, with a Clinical Activity Score of 3 or more, a NOSPECS grade of 4 or more, and a duration of less than 3 months. The study excluded patients with uncontrolled infections, other autoimmune diseases, pregnancy or lactation. Clinical symptoms, serum thyroxine and TRAb, thyroid ultrasound, and orbital computed tomography formed the basis for the diagnoses. PBMCs were separated from approximately 9.9 ml of fresh peripheral blood using Ficoll-Paque density gradient centrifugation. Trizol reagent was used to extract total RNA, and RNA quality was then checked on an Agilent 2100 Bioanalyzer. As regards this clonotype: Which antigen it targets is not known. Per-base quality was not reported, and no clone a single base away is much larger than it.

The germline ends are 17 bases apart after V is trimmed by 5 bases and J by 0 bases. There are 18 amino acids in the CDR3, from cysteine to phenylalanine inclusive. CDR3 DNA only is kept here, 54 bases in frame from base 1. The germline V gene encodes CDR1 SGHTA and CDR2 FQGNSA. Amplification of TCR beta CDR3 regions was carried out from RNA transcripts. The first round of RT-PCR for the TCR CDR3 was performed with the HTBI primer set and the Qiagen OneStep RT-PCR kit. Libraries were constructed in a second round of multiplex PCR, after which size selection and purification were carried out. The libraries were sequenced on an Illumina HiSeq2000 using paired-end 100 bp reads. As for the original processing: SOAPnuke was used to process the raw data, with reads discarded if the reads contained adapters or uncalled bases, had a mean Phred below 15, or lacked an exact constant-primer or identifier match. High-quality paired reads were merged using COPE v1.2.5, and each unique nucleotide sequence was defined as a clonotype. MiTCR v1.1 was used to align clonotypes to the IMGT TRBV, TRBD and TRBJ reference segments. The analysis was restricted to V-J combinations with a frequency above 0.0001, which together covered around 99% of the repertoires. A TCS score was defined as the ratio of F50 (clonal expansion) to E x V (chaos), with BLOSUM62-based TCRdist applied between CDR3 peptides within each V-J. Welch's t-statistics and random forest reduced 514 V-J features to about 12, which were used in a naive Bayes classifier (R e1071). The public sequencing data were trimmed at Q25 with fastp and processed into clonotypes with MiXCR by TCRdb, which kept only in-frame beta chains. CDR3 protein duplicates are merged, each entry listing the most common genes and DNA. Clone size and V and J calls follow TCRdb, not the original study. A total of roughly 350,000 distinct CDR3 sequences appear in this sample, roughly an eighth of them only once. Almost 35% of the sample rests with the top ten.

Material for sequencing was blood. This receptor chain uses TRBV7-2 and TRBJ2-6; TRBD2 is a possible D gene, resting on 5 matching bases. The clonotype was recovered from a woman aged 40 to 50 with Graves' ophthalmopathy. The CDR3: CASSQSRLGASGANVLTF. DNA sequence: TGTGCCAGCAGCCAGTCTCGACTGGGAGCCTCTGGGGCCAACGTCCTGACTTTC.